This TCR beta chain was obtained from a study of cytomegalovirus exposure and HLA in healthy donors. This clone was counted once. Germline trimming cut 10 bases from V and 4 bases from J; bases unmatched to any gene: 12. Germline-derived CDR1 and CDR2 are LNHDA and SQIVND (reference sequence). The CDR3 loop spans 15 amino acids. 60 Vbeta and 13 Jbeta primers were used in PCR. Sequenced by immunoSEQ multiplex PCR; TCRdb stores in-frame clones only, minus some. The sample yields roughly 78,000 clones, about 64% seen once. The chain joins TRBV19 to TRBJ1-2; 10 bases align to TRBD1. Sequencing used PBMCs. The source of this sequence is a young man in good health and CMV-seropositive. CDR3 nucleotide sequence: TGTGCCACCTCATTGGGGACAGGGGAAGCCTATGGCTACACCTTC. It specifies CATSLGTGEAYGYTF.